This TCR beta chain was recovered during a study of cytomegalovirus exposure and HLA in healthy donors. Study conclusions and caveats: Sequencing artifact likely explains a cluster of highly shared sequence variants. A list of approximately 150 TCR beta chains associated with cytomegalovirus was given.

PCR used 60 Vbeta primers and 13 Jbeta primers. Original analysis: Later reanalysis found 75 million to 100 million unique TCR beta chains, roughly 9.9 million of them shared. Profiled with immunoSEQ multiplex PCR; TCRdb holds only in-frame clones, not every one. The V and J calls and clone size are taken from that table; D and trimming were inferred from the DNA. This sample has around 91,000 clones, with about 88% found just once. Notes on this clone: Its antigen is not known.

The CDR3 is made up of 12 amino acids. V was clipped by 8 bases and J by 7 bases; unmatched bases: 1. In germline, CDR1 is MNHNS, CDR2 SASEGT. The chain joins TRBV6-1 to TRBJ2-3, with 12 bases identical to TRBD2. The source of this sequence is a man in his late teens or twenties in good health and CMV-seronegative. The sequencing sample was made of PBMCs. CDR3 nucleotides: TGTGCCAGCCGGACTAGCGGGAATACGCAGTATTTT. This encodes CASRTSGNTQYF.